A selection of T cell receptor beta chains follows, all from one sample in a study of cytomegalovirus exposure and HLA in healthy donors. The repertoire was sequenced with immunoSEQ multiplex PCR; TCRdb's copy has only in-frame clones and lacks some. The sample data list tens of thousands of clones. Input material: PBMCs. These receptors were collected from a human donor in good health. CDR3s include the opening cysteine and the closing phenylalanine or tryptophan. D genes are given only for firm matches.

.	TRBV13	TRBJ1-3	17	CASSLAQSGISGNTIYF	TGTGCCAGCAGCTTAGCACAGAGCGGAATATCTGGAAACACCATATATTTT
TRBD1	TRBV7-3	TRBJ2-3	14	CASSSPDREDTQYF	TGTGCCAGCAGCTCCCCCGACAGGGAAGATACGCAGTATTTT
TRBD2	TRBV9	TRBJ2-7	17	CASSVEEFQRGLDEQYF	TGTGCCAGCAGCGTAGAGGAGTTCCAGCGGGGTTTGGACGAGCAGTACTTC
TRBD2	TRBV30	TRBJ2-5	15	CAWSVELAGRGNQYF	TGTGCCTGGAGTGTAGAGCTAGCGGGGAGGGGGAACCAGTACTTC
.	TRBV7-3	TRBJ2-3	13	CASSLRLTDTQYF	TGTGCCAGCAGCTTGAGACTCACAGATACGCAGTATTTT
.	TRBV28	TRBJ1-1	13	CASSPPLNTEAFF	TGTGCCAGCAGTCCCCCATTGAACACTGAAGCTTTCTTT
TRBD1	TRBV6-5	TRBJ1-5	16	CASSYGTGGNNQPQHF	TGTGCCAGCAGTTATGGGACAGGGGGGAACAATCAGCCCCAGCATTTT
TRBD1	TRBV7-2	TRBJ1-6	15	CASTSGGTGNSPLHF	TGTGCCAGCACCTCCGGGGGGACAGGGAATTCACCCCTACACTTT
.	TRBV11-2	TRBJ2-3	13	CASSSDRANTQYF	TGTGCCAGCAGCTCGGACAGAGCGAATACGCAGTATTTT
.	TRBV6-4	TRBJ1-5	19	CASSVLDTRQSYSNQPQHF	TGTGCCAGCAGTGTCTTGGACACCCGACAATCCTATAGCAATCAGCCCCAGCATTTT
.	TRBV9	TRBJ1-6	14	CASSGAGANSPLHF	TGTGCCAGCAGCGGGGCAGGGGCGAACTCACCCCTCCACTTT
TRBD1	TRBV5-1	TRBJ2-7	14	CASTGGQGAREQYF	TGCGCCAGCACGGGCGGACAGGGGGCTCGGGAGCAGTACTTC
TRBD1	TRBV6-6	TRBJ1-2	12	CASSSGQGGYTF	TGTGCCAGCAGCTCCGGACAGGGGGGCTACACCTTC
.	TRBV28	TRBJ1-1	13	CASSLVREAEAFF	TGTGCCAGCAGTTTGGTCAGGGAAGCTGAAGCTTTCTTT
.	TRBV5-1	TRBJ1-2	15	CASSLAGGAEYGYTF	TGCGCCAGCAGCTTGGCTGGAGGGGCCGAGTATGGCTACACCTTC
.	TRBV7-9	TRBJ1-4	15	CASSAGGGGEEKLFF	TGTGCCAGCAGCGCCGGGGGAGGAGGAGAGGAAAAACTGTTTTTT
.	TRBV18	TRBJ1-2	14	CASSPPGKEYGYTF	TGTGCCAGCTCACCACCCGGGAAAGAGTATGGCTACACCTTC
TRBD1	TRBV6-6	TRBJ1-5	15	CASSSTGGKGQPQHF	TGTGCCAGCAGTTCCACAGGGGGAAAAGGTCAGCCCCAGCATTTT
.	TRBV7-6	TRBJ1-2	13	CASSFNGLRGYTF	TGTGCCAGCAGCTTTAATGGGCTTCGCGGCTACACCTTC
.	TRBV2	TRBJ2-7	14	CASREARGNYEQYF	TGTGCCAGCAGGGAAGCCAGGGGAAACTACGAGCAGTACTTC
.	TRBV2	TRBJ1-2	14	CASSEVLWGWGYTF	TGTGCCAGCAGTGAAGTTCTGTGGGGCTGGGGCTACACCTTC
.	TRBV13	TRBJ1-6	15	CASSLRGVPHSPLHF	TGTGCCAGCAGCTTACGGGGAGTGCCCCACTCACCCCTCCACTTT
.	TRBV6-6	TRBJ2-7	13	CASSYPGNYEQYF	TGTGCCAGCAGTTACCCGGGAAACTACGAGCAGTACTTC
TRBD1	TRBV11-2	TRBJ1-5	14	CASSRQGGNQPQHF	TGTGCCAGCAGTCGACAGGGGGGCAATCAGCCCCAGCATTTT
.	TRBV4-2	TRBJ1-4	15	CASRGGGNLDEKLFF	TGTGCCAGCAGAGGGGGGGGCAATTTGGATGAAAAACTGTTTTTT
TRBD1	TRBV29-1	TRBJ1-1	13	CSVRTGFSTEAFF	TGCAGCGTCCGGACAGGGTTCTCTACTGAAGCTTTCTTT
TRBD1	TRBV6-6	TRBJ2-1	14	CASSYEDRGDEQFF	TGTGCCAGCAGTTACGAGGACAGGGGCGATGAGCAGTTCTTC
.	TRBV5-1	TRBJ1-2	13	CASSQDGEYGYTF	TGCGCCAGCAGCCAAGACGGAGAGTATGGCTACACCTTC
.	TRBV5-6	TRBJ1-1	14	CASSRKTGETEAFF	TGTGCCAGCAGCCGCAAAACCGGGGAAACTGAAGCTTTCTTT
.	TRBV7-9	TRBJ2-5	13	CASSLQVQETQYF	TGTGCCAGCAGCTTACAGGTTCAAGAGACCCAGTACTTC
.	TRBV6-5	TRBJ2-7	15	CASSYSGTFAYEQYF	TGTGCCAGCAGTTACTCCGGGACTTTCGCCTACGAGCAGTACTTC
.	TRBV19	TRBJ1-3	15	CASSPPGNSGNTIYF	TGTGCCAGTAGCCCCCCAGGGAACTCTGGAAACACCATATATTTT
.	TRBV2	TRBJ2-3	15	CASSEWGGQTDTQYF	TGTGCCAGCAGTGAATGGGGGGGGCAAACAGATACGCAGTATTTT
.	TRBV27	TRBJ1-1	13	CASSPQGSTEAFF	TGTGCCAGCAGTCCTCAGGGTAGCACTGAAGCTTTCTTT
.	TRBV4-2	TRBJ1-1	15	CASSPTETASAEAFF	TGTGCCAGCAGCCCAACCGAGACAGCTTCTGCTGAAGCTTTCTTT
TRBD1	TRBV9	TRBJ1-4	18	CASSEGGETGGLLGKLFF	TGTGCCAGCAGCGAGGGAGGAGAGACAGGGGGCCTCCTTGGAAAACTGTTTTTT
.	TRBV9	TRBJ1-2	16	CASSIPRGGRDYGYTF	TGTGCCAGCAGCATCCCTCGGGGGGGAAGGGACTATGGCTACACCTTC
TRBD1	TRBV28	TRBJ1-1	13	CASSLQGDFEAFF	TGTGCCAGCAGTCTACAGGGGGACTTCGAAGCTTTCTTT
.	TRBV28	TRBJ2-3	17	CASKQTVGASSTDTQYF	TGTGCCAGCAAACAGACAGTGGGGGCCTCTAGCACAGATACGCAGTATTTT
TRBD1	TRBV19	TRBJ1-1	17	CASSIDRDRGKNTEAFF	TGTGCCAGTAGTATAGACCGGGACAGGGGAAAGAACACTGAAGCTTTCTTT
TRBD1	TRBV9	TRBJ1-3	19	CASSASPGQGAFSGNTIYF	TGTGCCAGCAGCGCTTCTCCGGGACAGGGGGCGTTTTCTGGAAACACCATATATTTT
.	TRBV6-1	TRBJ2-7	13	CASRFMPRDEQYF	TGTGCCAGCAGATTTATGCCTCGCGACGAGCAGTACTTC
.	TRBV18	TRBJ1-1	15	CASSRTVSGDTEAFF	TGTGCCAGCTCGCGTACAGTCTCAGGGGACACTGAAGCTTTCTTT